Listed below are T cell receptor beta chains from one sample, sequenced in a study of breast tumors, draining lymph nodes, adjacent tissues. Via MiXCR, TCRdb re-called the multiplex PCR reads, giving one row per CDR3 protein. The data show some 150,000 distinct CDR3 sequences, with 20% to 25% seen just once and roughly 2.7% held by the top ten. Sample: axillary lymph node tissue. These receptors came from a female donor with breast cancer. Some clones in this sample may be carry-over from other donors' samples. The conserved cysteine and the conserved F or W are not part of the CDR3 here.

v_gene	CDR3aa
TRBV7-2	ASSSKTSGGPGYEQY
TRBV5-6	ASSKIAGEPAKNIQY
TRBV11-2	ASSSKSQGGEQY
TRBV28	ASSRGTYEQY
TRBV25-1	ASSEGTSGSTDTQY
TRBV12-3/TRBV12-4	ASSLYEAGGRGELF
TRBV14	ASSQGTPAQETQY
TRBV20-1	SAPPSGRSPDTQY
TRBV6-6	ASTPSDRGGGYT
TRBV5-1	ASSFSFLGNEQF
TRBV14	ASSPSPRYGYT
TRBV9	ASGAQWGSDTIY
TRBV6-5	ASSYTPPGQGAYEQY
TRBV29-1	SAGQGGYNSPLH
TRBV10-2	ASRPTSGGYNEQF
TRBV7-8	ASSLGRAGGKETQY
TRBV28	ASNFGTADTQY
TRBV7-2	ASSSSGTGITNEKLF
TRBV7-9	ASSLAKGSSGSNEQF
TRBV5-1	ASSLDGTAGELF
TRBV4-1	ASSKGTGLSYGYT
TRBV5-1	ASSISTGSITGELF
TRBV12-5	ASGLLGVGARRTGELF
TRBV20-1	SARGTGEADTQY
TRBV5-6	ASSLNGGPQDEQF
TRBV24-1	ATSDPPGSSNTGELF